This T cell receptor beta chain was documented in a study of cytotoxic CD8 clonotypes in ibrutinib-treated CLL. The CDR3 loop spans 16 amino acids. Per germline, CDR1 SGHDT and CDR2 YYEEEE. V lost 1 base and J lost 4; bases outside the gene matches: 8. This clone was seen more than once but under ten times. Clones were read by immunoSEQ multiplex PCR, and TCRdb kept only the in-frame ones, dropping some. The data show around 50,000 clones, 56% seen once. The chain couples TRBV5-6 to TRBJ1-2; 9 positions agree with TRBD1. The sequence derives from a human donor with chronic lymphocytic leukemia. The sequencing used PBMCs, collected after 24 months of ibrutinib treatment. The CDR3 nucleotides are TGTGCCAGCAGCTTGATGGGGACAGGGAGAGGCTATGGCTACACCTTC. Its protein is CASSLMGTGRGYGYTF.